This is a list of T cell receptor beta chains from one sample in a study of shared clonotypes between healthy human individuals. TCRdb keeps only in-frame clones here, not all; method: immunoSEQ multiplex PCR. The sample comprises approximately 2,200,000 clones, more than 85% of which are singletons, and 1.5% to 2% rests with the top ten. The sequenced material came from naive CD8+ T cells from PBMCs. These receptors were obtained from a young man in good health. Some clones in this sample may be carry-over from other donors' samples. The conserved cysteine and the conserved F or W are not part of the CDR3 here. The order of the fields is J gene, V gene, D gene, CDR3 protein. D genes are given only for firm matches.

J gene: TRBJ2-1; V gene: TRBV7-9; D gene: .; CDR3 protein: ASSLPGLIYNEQF
J gene: TRBJ2-2; V gene: TRBV10-3; D gene: .; CDR3 protein: AISWGTIKSTGELF
J gene: TRBJ1-1; V gene: TRBV5-5; D gene: .; CDR3 protein: ASSLAGIMNTEAF
J gene: TRBJ2-2; V gene: TRBV9; D gene: .; CDR3 protein: ASSVGNPGELF
J gene: TRBJ2-1; V gene: TRBV4-3; D gene: TRBD2; CDR3 protein: ASSQDLTSVYNEQF
J gene: TRBJ2-7; V gene: TRBV5-1; D gene: .; CDR3 protein: ASSFRAPNGYEQY
J gene: TRBJ1-2; V gene: TRBV6-6; D gene: .; CDR3 protein: ASSYTGRANYGYT
J gene: TRBJ1-3; V gene: TRBV11-3; D gene: .; CDR3 protein: ASSLEGSGNTIY
J gene: TRBJ2-3; V gene: TRBV27; D gene: .; CDR3 protein: ASRGLGTQY
J gene: TRBJ2-7; V gene: TRBV5-6; D gene: TRBD2; CDR3 protein: ASSPRLAGYEQY
J gene: TRBJ2-1; V gene: TRBV7-3; D gene: .; CDR3 protein: ASSYQGGEQF
J gene: TRBJ2-2; V gene: TRBV6-1; D gene: .; CDR3 protein: ASSDPPYGELF